The 10 T cell receptor beta chains in this list originate from one sample, sequenced in a study of T cell responses to AZD1222 COVID-19 vaccine. Clones were sequenced by immunoSEQ multiplex PCR, and TCRdb holds only the in-frame ones, with some missing. The sample consists of approximately 180,000 clones, 80% to 90% of them appearing once. The sequencing here drew on peripheral blood, taken on day 0 of AZD1222 vaccination. These receptors were taken from an adult in good health.

The genes are TRBV5-5 and TRBJ1-5, with D tentatively TRBD1 (5 bases). The V gene lost 3 bases and the J gene lost 0 bases, with 10 bases spanning the gap. This CDR3 is built from 15 residues. Per germline, CDR1 SGHKS and CDR2 YYEKEE (reference sequence). The CDR3 DNA is TGTGCCAGCAGCTCGGACATCGATAGCAATCAGCCCCAGCATTTT. Residues: CASSSDIDSNQPQHF.

The chain couples TRBV6-6 to TRBJ1-3; 7 bases are a match to TRBD1. This CDR3 is built from 15 residues. From germline, CDR1 is MNHNY and CDR2 SVGAGI (reference sequence). V shed 5 bases and J 0 bases; nucleotides not matched to a gene: 4. The CDR3 DNA reads as TGTGCCAGCAGTCCCGGGACAGCCTCTGGAAACACCATATATTTT. It yields the protein CASSPGTASGNTIYF.

The genes are TRBV7-3 and TRBJ2-1; a possible D gene is TRBD1 (7 bases). Trimming removed 5 bases from V and 13 bases from J, with 15 bases in between. Germline V gene data show CDR1 as SGHTA and CDR2 as FQGTGA. The CDR3 has 12 residues. CDR3 nucleotides: TGTGCCAGCAGCACCCGACAGGGAGGACAGTTCTTC. This encodes CASSTRQGGQFF.

The CDR3 nucleotides are TGCGCCAGCAGCTTAGACAGGGCGGCCGAGCAGTACTTC. It translates to CASSLDRAAEQYF. This chain connects TRBV5-1 to TRBJ2-7, with TRBD1 identical over 7 bases. Germline CDR1 is SGHRS and CDR2 is YFSETQ. This CDR3 spans 13 amino acids. The V and J ends lost 2 bases and 6 bases, in that order; junction bases with no gene match: 5.

CDR3 protein: CASSRGTPQETQYF. In nucleotides, the CDR3 is TGTGCCAGCAGCCGCGGGACACCTCAAGAGACCCAGTACTTC. The chain has TRBV2 and TRBJ2-5, with D perhaps given as TRBD1 or TRBD2 (6 bases each). CDR3 length: 14 amino acids. Germline V CDR1 and CDR2: SNHLY, FYNNEI. The V gene lost 6 bases and the J gene lost 2 bases, with 13 bases spanning the gap.

In its sample, this clone was seen a few times. The rearrangement uses TRBV27 and TRBJ1-6, with TRBD1 matching 8 bases. CDR1 is MNHEY, CDR2 SMNVEV, per germline (reference sequence). The CDR3 consists of 15 residues. The ends lost 6 bases at V and 10 bases at J; junction bases unmatched: 11. The CDR3 coding sequence is TGTGCCAGCAGCCCCGGACAGGGCGTGGGATCACCCCTCCACTTT. Residues: CASSPGQGVGSPLHF.

This clone was picked up one time. The rearrangement links TRBV27 to TRBJ2-5, with D perhaps matching TRBD1 (5 bases). The CDR3 has 12 amino acids. The germline CDR1 and CDR2 sequences are MNHEY and SMNVEV (reference sequence). Trimming took 6 bases from V and 4 from J, leaving 9 bases between them. The CDR3 reads CASRGVGETQYF. DNA of the CDR3: TGTGCCAGCAGAGGGGTAGGAGAGACCCAGTACTTC.

The chain has TRBV7-8 and TRBJ2-5; D uncertain. The germline gives CDR1 SGHVS, CDR2 FQNEAQ. V was clipped by 1 base and J by 3 bases, with 6 bases between them. The length of the CDR3 is 13 residues. The CDR3 loop is CASSLGPKETQYF. CDR3 sequence (DNA): TGTGCCAGCAGCTTAGGGCCTAAAGAGACCCAGTACTTC.

This chain connects TRBV29-1 to TRBJ2-5; D gene unclear. CDR3 length: 14 amino acids. V lost 0 bases to trimming and J lost 4 bases, with 12 bases between them. Germline CDR1 and CDR2: SQVTM and ANQGSEA. The CDR3 DNA is TGCAGCGTTGAAGATCGAACCTCGGTAGAGACCCAGTACTTC. It yields the protein CSVEDRTSVETQYF.

This clone has a single count. The chain links TRBV21-1 to TRBJ2-2; the table gives TRBD2 as D, unverified against the DNA. TRBV21-1 is a listed pseudogene. The CDR3 is 15 residues long. The CDR3 nucleotides are TGTGCCAGCAGCCCCCAACCTGGGAGGACCGGGGAGCTGTTTTTT. Its protein is CASSPQPGRTGELFF.